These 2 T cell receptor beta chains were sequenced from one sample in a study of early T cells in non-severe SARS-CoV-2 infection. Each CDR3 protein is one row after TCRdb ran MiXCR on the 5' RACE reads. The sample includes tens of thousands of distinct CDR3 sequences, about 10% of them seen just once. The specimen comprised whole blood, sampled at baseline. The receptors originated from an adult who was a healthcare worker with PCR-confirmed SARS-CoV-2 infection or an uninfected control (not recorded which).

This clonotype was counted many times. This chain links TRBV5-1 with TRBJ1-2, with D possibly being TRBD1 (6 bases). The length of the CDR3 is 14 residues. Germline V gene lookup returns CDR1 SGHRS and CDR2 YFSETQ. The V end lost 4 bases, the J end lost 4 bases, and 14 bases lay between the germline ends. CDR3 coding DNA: TGCGCCAGCAGCCCCGGACAGACGACCTATGGCTACACCTTC. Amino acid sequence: CASSPGQTTYGYTF.

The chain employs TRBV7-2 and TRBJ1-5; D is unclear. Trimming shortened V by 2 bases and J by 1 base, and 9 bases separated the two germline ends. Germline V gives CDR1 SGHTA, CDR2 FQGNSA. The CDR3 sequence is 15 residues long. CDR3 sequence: CASSLTGLSNQPQHF. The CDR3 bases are TGTGCCAGCAGCTTAACCGGGTTAAGCAATCAGCCCCAGCATTTT.